This T cell receptor (beta chain) comes out of a study of control samples from healthy donors and cancer patients. Profiled with immunoSEQ multiplex PCR; TCRdb holds only in-frame clones, not every one. This sample has some 150,000 clones, with 75% to 95% found just once. CDR3 length: 15 residues. Germline CDR1 MDHEN, CDR2 SYDVKM. V was shortened by 2 bases and J by 1 base, with 12 bases between the two germline ends. The rearrangement uses TRBV28 and TRBJ2-7; maybe TRBD2 (5 bases). The origin of this receptor is a man in his late teens or twenties in good health. Specimen: blood. The CDR3 region is CASSLIEEGSYEQYF. DNA for the CDR3: TGTGCCAGCAGTTTAATTGAAGAGGGTTCCTACGAGCAGTACTTC.